This T cell receptor (beta chain) is drawn from a study of blood T cell repertoires in COVID-19. The overall study: In each case, the material was cDNA or gDNA derived from T cells, B-cell-depleted T cells, or PBMCs.

Assay used: immunoSEQ multiplex PCR; TCRdb lists only in-frame clones, some missing. Of around 100,000 clones detected, roughly nine tenths appear once; the ten largest clones hold 6.2%. This CDR3 is 15 amino acids long. The chain recombines TRBV12-2 with TRBJ2-6; TRBD1 is the table's D call, not checked against the DNA. TRBV12-2 is a pseudogene. The sample consisted of peripheral blood. The receptor's source is a human donor in a cohort sampled during active COVID-19. Here the CDR3 reads CASRSDSSGANVLTF. In DNA form, the CDR3 reads TGTGCAAGTCGCTCGGACAGCTCTGGGGCCAACGTCCTGACTTTC.